This T cell receptor (beta chain) was found in a study of blood T cell repertoires in COVID-19. V lost 4 bases, J lost 5 bases, and 7 bases stayed unmatched. This CDR3 contains 14 residues. Germline assignment: CDR1 LGHNA and CDR2 YSLEER. Original processing notes: Amplification of reference gene primers was used by the study to estimate nucleated cell counts. The table came from immunoSEQ multiplex PCR; TCRdb's copy has only in-frame clones and leaves some out. That table is the source of V, J and clone size, and D and trimming were worked out from the DNA. In the table there are 45,000 to 50,000 clones, approximately 80% of which are singletons.

The chain couples TRBV4-3 to TRBJ1-2, with TRBD1 matching 7 bases. This receptor was obtained from a human donor with active or convalescent COVID-19. The donor label of this sample is uncertain. Sequenced material: peripheral blood. In DNA form, the CDR3 reads TGCGCCAGCAGCCCAGCATACAGGGGATATGGCTACACCTTC. This translates into CASSPAYRGYGYTF.